These 23 T cell receptor beta chains originate from one sample sequenced in a study of long-term antiretroviral therapy in people with HIV (dated by TCRdb to between 2021 and 2023). The immunoSEQ hsTCRB v3.0 assay was used at survey level resolution for TRB variable region sequencing. TCRdb holds this immuneACCESS table with in-frame rearrangements only. Some clones are missing; in checked studies, unresolved V genes explain under half, and the rest has no known cause. The sample includes about 24,000 clones, with just over 85% observed a single time. The ten largest clones add up to roughly 7% of the sample. This specimen was unsorted PBMCs, taken 1.8 years before starting antiretroviral therapy. The receptor source for this set is a woman aged 25 to 39 with HIV.

The rearrangement joins TRBV30 to TRBJ1-1; possibly TRBD1 for D (6 bases). The CDR3 sequence is 13 residues long. The germline V gene has CDR1 GTSNPN and CDR2 SVGIG (reference sequence). With 2 bases removed from V and 1 base from J, the gap between germline ends came to 8 bases. The CDR3 DNA is TGTGCCTGGAGTCCACAGGGGAACACTGAAGCTTTCTTT. Its translation: CAWSPQGNTEAFF. Variable domain in full (rest from reference TRBV30 and TRBJ1-1): SQTIHQWPATLVQPVGSPLSLECTVEGTSNPNLYWYRQAAGRGLQLLFYSVGIGQISSEVPQNLSASRPQDRQFILSSKKLLLSDSGFYLCAWSPQGNTEAFFGQGTRLTVV.

The genes are TRBV2 and TRBJ1-2; no clear D gene. The V and J ends lost 3 bases and 6 bases respectively, with 14 bases between them. The CDR3 has 14 amino acids. Germline CDR1 reads SNHLY; CDR2 reads FYNNEI. CDR3 region: CASSEWSVRDGYTF. The CDR3 coding sequence is TGTGCCAGCAGTGAGTGGAGCGTCCGGGATGGCTACACCTTC.

This chain uses TRBV9 with TRBJ1-6, with D unresolved. Germline V lookup: CDR1 SGDLS, CDR2 YYNGEE. The CDR3 totals 13 residues. V was cut by 3 bases and J by 11 bases, with 12 bases left in between. The CDR3 spells CASSESRWTPLHF. CDR3 DNA: TGTGCCAGCAGCGAGTCCCGATGGACACCCCTCCACTTT.

This chain connects TRBV4-2 to TRBJ1-4; D uncertain. V lost 3 bases to trimming and J lost 0 bases, with 14 bases between them. In germline, CDR1 is LGHNA, CDR2 YNFKEQ. The CDR3 has 17 residues. The CDR3 loop is CASSQEGSSATNEKLFF. The CDR3 DNA follows: TGTGCCAGCAGCCAGGAAGGGAGCTCTGCAACTAATGAAAAACTGTTTTTT.

This chain joins TRBV11-2 and TRBJ2-5; D possibly corresponds to TRBD1 (5 bases). CDR3 length: 15 amino acids. V was shortened by 1 base and J by 2 bases, with 11 bases between the two germline ends. Germline V gene lookup returns CDR1 SGHAT and CDR2 FQNNGV. The chain's CDR3 is CASSLGSKGQETQYF. In nucleotides, the CDR3 is TGTGCCAGCAGCTTAGGATCCAAGGGGCAAGAGACCCAGTACTTC.

The chain combines TRBV30 with TRBJ1-3; 8 bases are a match to TRBD1. The CDR3 runs to 14 residues. V trimming: 1 base; J trimming: 4 bases; junction bases outside the gene matches: 3. The germline V gene encodes CDR1 GTSNPN and CDR2 SVGIG (reference sequence). Here the CDR3 reads CAWSAGGVGNTIYF. The CDR3 DNA reads TGTGCCTGGAGTGCAGGGGGCGTAGGAAACACCATATATTTT.

The V and J genes are TRBV19 and TRBJ1-1; D not resolved. CDR1 and CDR2 from the germline V gene are LNHDA and SQIVND (reference sequence). The length of the CDR3 is 16 residues. V shed 7 bases and J shed 0 bases, with 18 bases lying between them. CDR3 sequence: CASKTSLDLMNTEAFF. In nucleotides, the CDR3 is TGTGCCAGTAAGACCAGCCTCGACCTCATGAACACTGAAGCTTTCTTT.

This chain links TRBV4-1 with TRBJ2-1, with 9 bases matching TRBD2. Germline assignment: CDR1 MGHRA and CDR2 YSYEKL. Germline trimming cut 1 base from V and 10 bases from J; bases unmatched to any gene: 11. This CDR3 is 16 amino acids long. The CDR3 coding sequence is TGCGCCAGCAGCCAAGCTAGCGGGGTACCCCTATGGGAGCAGTTCTTC. It yields the protein CASSQASGVPLWEQFF.

The gene calls are TRBV9 and TRBJ1-3; 8 bases line up with TRBD1. V shed 3 bases and J 4 bases; nucleotides not matched to a gene: 6. The CDR3 totals 15 residues. Germline values: CDR1 SGDLS, CDR2 YYNGEE. The CDR3: CASSEGRTGGNTIYF. CDR3 nucleotide sequence: TGTGCCAGCAGCGAGGGACGGACAGGGGGAAACACCATATATTTT.

For this clone: The final CDR3 position lacks the conserved phenylalanine or tryptophan, pointing to a likely read error. The V call is TRBV30, the J call TRBJ1-1; D is unresolved. The germline gives CDR1 GTSNPN, CDR2 SVGIG (reference sequence). The CDR3 runs to 17 residues. Trimming cost V 4 bases and J 1 base, with 22 bases left between them. CDR3 sequence: CAWIQRDWVLGNTEAFL. CDR3 sequence (DNA): TGTGCCTGGATACAACGTGATTGGGTCCTTGGGAACACTGAAGCTTTCCTT.

V gene TRBV6-1 combines with J gene TRBJ2-7; no clear D. Trimming left V 3 bases short and J 2 bases short, with 8 bases between. The CDR3 runs 13 residues. Germline V gene lookup returns CDR1 MNHNS and CDR2 SASEGT. In DNA form, the CDR3 reads TGTGCCAGCAGTGAGTGGCTAACCTACGAGCAGTACTTC. Translation gives CASSEWLTYEQYF.

The chain uses TRBV7-2 and TRBJ2-5; D may be TRBD2 (6 bases). Germline V gene lookup returns CDR1 SGHTA and CDR2 FQGNSA. V was pared by 6 bases and J by 3 bases, with 11 bases between. The CDR3 is made up of 13 amino acids. The CDR3 DNA reads TGTGCCAGCAGTTCCGGGGGAAAAGAGACCCAGTACTTC. Its protein is CASSSGGKETQYF.

This clone was observed once. J is TRBJ2-5 and V is TRBV25-1; D is uncertain. Trimming cost V 5 bases and J 3 bases, with 4 bases left between them. In germline, CDR1 is MGHDK, CDR2 SYGVNS. The length of the CDR3 is 11 residues. The CDR3 coding sequence is TGTGCCAGCAGTAGGGAAGAGACCCAGTACTTC. Encoded protein: CASSREETQYF.

This sequence joins TRBV27 and TRBJ2-1; TRBD2 agrees at 13 bases. Germline V gene lookup returns CDR1 MNHEY and CDR2 SMNVEV (reference sequence). The junction had 3 bases not matched to a gene; V was cut back by 3 bases and J by 7 bases. CDR3 length: 15 amino acids. In DNA, the CDR3 is TGTGCCAGCAGTTTTGGGACTAGCGGGGTAAATGAGCAGTTCTTC. Amino acid sequence: CASSFGTSGVNEQFF.

The count of this clone is one. The CDR3 DNA follows: TGTGCCAGTAGTCCAGCGGGAGCTAGCAATCAGCCCCAGCATTTT. Translated, it gives CASSPAGASNQPQHF. The rearrangement joins TRBV19 to TRBJ1-5; D not certain. CDR3 length: 15 amino acids. Between the trimmed V and J ends, which lost 5 bases and 0 bases, there was a span of 11 bases. Germline V CDR1 and CDR2: LNHDA, SQIVND (reference sequence).

The V and J genes are TRBV2 and TRBJ2-5; TRBD1 might be the D (6 bases). This CDR3 is 15 amino acids long. Germline loops: CDR1 SNHLY, CDR2 FYNNEI. The V end lost 1 base, the J end lost 5 bases, and 14 bases lay between the germline ends. The CDR3 is CASSEGNRERETQYF. The CDR3 region has the DNA TGTGCCAGCAGTGAAGGGAACAGGGAGCGGGAGACCCAGTACTTC.

The chain couples TRBV5-7 to TRBJ2-7; D is unresolved. TRBV5-7 is sorted into the ORF group, with uncertain function. This CDR3 comprises 12 residues. V was clipped by 2 bases and J by 4 bases, with 7 bases between them. In DNA form, the CDR3 reads TGTGCCAGCAGCTTCCGAGAATACGAGCAGTACGTC. Translated, it gives CASSFREYEQYV.

The V gene is TRBV10-1, the J gene TRBJ2-5, with no clear D. Trimming took 4 bases from V and 5 from J, leaving 11 bases between them. This CDR3 comprises 13 residues. Germline CDR1 reads WNHNN; CDR2 reads SYGVQD (reference sequence). The CDR3 protein is CASSAQVRETQYF. CDR3 bases: TGCGCCAGCAGTGCCCAGGTCAGGGAGACCCAGTACTTC.

CDR3 DNA sequence: TGTGCCAGCAGTTACTACAGGGAGAACACTGAAGCTTTCTTT. Protein product: CASSYYRENTEAFF. The V gene is TRBV6-6, the J gene TRBJ1-1; D is possibly TRBD1 (6 bases). Germline CDR1 and CDR2: MNHNY and SVGAGI (reference sequence). The CDR3 runs 14 residues. V was cut by 1 base and J by 1 base, with 7 bases left in between.

The CDR3 DNA reads as TGTGCCATCAGAGGAGATGGTAGCACAGATACGCAGTATTTT. It codes for CAIRGDGSTDTQYF. V and J are TRBV10-3 and TRBJ2-3; D is uncertain. CDR3 length: 14 residues. Trimming took off 6 bases at V and 0 bases at J, with 10 bases between the two ends. Germline V gives CDR1 ENHRY, CDR2 SYGVKD.

The rearrangement uses TRBV9 and TRBJ1-6; no clear D. CDR3 length equals 15 residues. The V gene lost 0 bases and the J gene lost 12 bases, with 16 bases spanning the gap. CDR1 and CDR2 from the germline V gene are SGDLS and YYNGEE. The CDR3, as DNA: TGTGCCAGCAGCGTAGTGCCGTTAGGCGGCGGACCCCTCCACTTT. Translating gives CASSVVPLGGGPLHF.

The chain employs TRBV10-3 and TRBJ2-7; either TRBD1 or TRBD2 may fit D (5 bases each). The V gene lost 8 bases and the J gene lost 3 bases, with 8 bases spanning the gap. The CDR3 totals 11 residues. CDR1 and CDR2 (germline): ENHRY, SYGVKD. Here the CDR3 DNA reads TGTGCCATCGGGGACGTCTACGAGCAGTACTTC. Translation: CAIGDVYEQYF.

This clone was seen more than once but under ten times. The chain is built from TRBV28 and TRBJ1-2, with D possibly TRBD1 on 6 matching bases. Germline assignment: CDR1 MDHEN and CDR2 SYDVKM. Trimming left V 5 bases short and J 2 bases short, with 15 bases between. The length of the CDR3 is 15 residues. CDR3 residues: CASSITGLRNYGYTF. CDR3 in DNA: TGTGCCAGCAGTATCACAGGGCTTCGGAACTATGGCTACACCTTC.